This TCR beta chain was obtained from a study of PD-1 blockade in classical Hodgkin lymphoma. As for this clone: Its matching antigen is unknown.

The CDR3 length is 13 residues. Germline V CDR1 and CDR2: SQVTM, ANQGSEA. V was cut by 0 bases and J by 0 bases, with 5 bases left in between. Assay used: immunoSEQ multiplex PCR; TCRdb lists only in-frame clones, some missing. The sample lists roughly 50,000 clones, about 78% seen once, with approximately 23% in the top ten. Study-level results: Patients newly diagnosed and complete responders had comparable baseline diversity. In CD4+ cells, TCR diversity went up significantly by C4D1, but in CD8+ cells it did not.

Exposure to brentuximab vedotin varied, and each patient had relapsed following autologous stem cell transplantation. This chain joins TRBV29-1 and TRBJ1-2; unclear D gene. The origin of this receptor is a human donor with classical Hodgkin lymphoma. The starting material was peripheral blood mononuclear cells (PBMCs), obtained before the second cycle of nivolumab. CDR3 sequence (DNA): TGCAGCGTTGAAGAGGCAGCTAACTATGGCTACACCTTC. Encoded protein: CSVEEAANYGYTF.